One sample yielded the 23 T cell receptor beta chains listed below, sequenced in a study of response to subunit inactivated influenza vaccine. TCRdb analysed the RT-PCR reads with MiXCR anew, one entry per CDR3 protein. This table has around 760,000 distinct CDR3 sequences, approximately 15% appearing once. Sequenced material: PBMCs from blood, taken roughly 2 weeks before vaccination. These receptors were obtained from a man over 45 who received an inactivated influenza vaccine.

The chain recombines TRBV20-1 with TRBJ1-5, with TRBD1 identical over 7 bases. Trimming removed 3 bases from V and 2 bases from J; junction bases left unmatched: 4. The CDR3 sequence is 14 residues long. Per germline, CDR1 DFQATT and CDR2 SNEGSKA (reference sequence). As DNA, the CDR3 is TGCAGTGCTAGTCTGGGGACAGGCAATCAGCCCCAGCATTTT. It codes for CSASLGTGNQPQHF.

This clonotype appeared a few times. V is TRBV4-2 and J is TRBJ2-2; maybe TRBD2 (6 bases). The germline V and J ends were trimmed by 3 bases and 6 bases, with 11 bases remaining between them. CDR3 size: 14 residues. Germline-derived CDR1 and CDR2 are LGHNA and YNFKEQ. The CDR3 region is CASSQGWGAGELFF. CDR3 coding DNA: TGTGCCAGCAGCCAGGGGTGGGGGGCCGGGGAGCTGTTTTTT.

This clonotype was observed a handful of times. For the CDR3, the DNA is TGTGCCTGGACCCTTCAGGCAGGCGGTCAGCCCCAGCATTTT. Its translation is CAWTLQAGGQPQHF. V is TRBV30 and J is TRBJ1-5; D gene unclear. The V and J ends lost 4 bases and 6 bases respectively, with 16 bases between them. This CDR3 is 14 amino acids long. Germline CDR1 reads GTSNPN; CDR2 reads SVGIG (reference sequence). Full variable domain (outside the CDR3, taken from reference TRBV30 and TRBJ1-5): SQTIHQWPATLVQPVGSPLSLECTVEGTSNPNLYWYRQAAGRGLQLLFYSVGIGQISSEVPQNLSASRPQDRQFILSSKKLLLSDSGFYLCAWTLQAGGQPQHFGDGTRLSIL.

This clonotype was picked up a small number of times. The chain uses TRBV4-3 and TRBJ2-7; D possibly corresponds to TRBD1 (5 bases). The CDR3 is 15 residues long. From germline, CDR1 is LGHNA and CDR2 YSLEER. V was cut by 4 bases and J by 2 bases, with 15 bases left in between. In DNA, the CDR3 is TGCGCCAGCAGCCGACAGACAGACGGAGCCTACGAGCAGTACTTC. This translates into CASSRQTDGAYEQYF.

The rearrangement links TRBV13 to TRBJ2-1; 13 bases align to TRBD2. The J segment lost 8 bases and the V segment lost 1 base, leaving 8 bases of the junction unmatched. Germline V gives CDR1 PRHDT, CDR2 FYEKMQ (reference sequence). The CDR3 totals 17 residues. CDR3 region: CASSLATSGRALDEQFF. The DNA for the CDR3 is TGTGCCAGCAGCTTAGCTACTAGCGGGAGGGCCTTGGATGAGCAGTTCTTC. The full variable domain, rest sourced from reference TRBV13 and TRBJ2-1, is AAGVIQSPRHLIKEKRETATLKCYPIPRHDTVYWYQQGPGQDPQFLISFYEKMQSDKGSIPDRFSAQQFSDYHSELNMSSLELGDSALYFCASSLATSGRALDEQFFGPGTRLTVL.

The rearrangement links TRBV3-1 to TRBJ2-1, with a possible D match to TRBD2 (5 bases). CDR1 LGHDT and CDR2 YNNKEL come from the germline V gene (reference sequence). Trimming took off 4 bases at V and 10 bases at J, with 17 bases between the two ends. The CDR3 has 14 residues. The CDR3 bases are TGTGCCAGCAGCCGCTTCCGGGGAGAGGAGGAGCAGTTCTTC. It codes for CASSRFRGEEEQFF.

The chain has TRBV7-8 and TRBJ2-6, with unresolved D. The germline V and J ends were trimmed by 3 bases and 2 bases, with 14 bases remaining between them. Looked up from germline, CDR1 is SGHVS and CDR2 is FQNEAQ. The CDR3 consists of 17 residues. The CDR3 coding sequence is TGTGCCAGCAGCTTTCCGGGCCCAGAGGCTGGGGCCAACGTCCTGACTTTC. It translates to CASSFPGPEAGANVLTF.

In this sample, this clonotype turned up a few times. This rearrangement joins TRBV13 to TRBJ1-2; D remains unclear. Germline V gene sequence: CDR1 PRHDT, CDR2 FYEKMQ (reference sequence). The CDR3 is 16 residues long. The V end lost 3 bases, the J end lost 4 bases, and 18 bases lay between the germline ends. CDR3 amino acids: CASSFMRSRDLYGYTF. CDR3 coding DNA: TGTGCCAGCAGCTTTATGCGGAGCCGGGATCTCTATGGCTACACCTTC.

The chain links TRBV30 to TRBJ2-2; 8 positions match TRBD1. Per germline, CDR1 GTSNPN and CDR2 SVGIG (reference sequence). Trimming took 5 bases from V and 6 from J; bases not matched to a gene: 8. CDR3 length equals 14 residues. The DNA of the CDR3 is TGTGCCTGGGGCCAAGACAGGGGCCCCGGGGAGCTGTTTTTT. Protein sequence: CAWGQDRGPGELFF. The full variable domain, its missing parts supplied by reference TRBV30 and TRBJ2-2, is SQTIHQWPATLVQPVGSPLSLECTVEGTSNPNLYWYRQAAGRGLQLLFYSVGIGQISSEVPQNLSASRPQDRQFILSSKKLLLSDSGFYLCAWGQDRGPGELFFGEGSRLTVL.

This clonotype was counted only a few times. CDR3 sequence (DNA): TGTGCCAGCTCATCTCAGGTACCCTACGAGCAGTACTTC. Its protein is CASSSQVPYEQYF. This chain connects TRBV18 to TRBJ2-7; no reliable D call. V lost 5 bases to trimming and J lost 2 bases, with 10 bases between them. CDR3 length: 13 residues. The V gene's germline CDR1 is KGHSH and CDR2 LQKENI.

This clonotype has more than one count but fewer than ten. The CDR3 DNA reads TGTGCCAGCAAACCGGCAGGGTTCAGCTCCTATAATTCACCCCTCCACTTT. This codes for CASKPAGFSSYNSPLHF. The rearrangement links TRBV6-1 to TRBJ1-6; D is perhaps TRBD1 (5 bases). V was shortened by 7 bases and J by 0 bases, with 16 bases between the two germline ends. The CDR3 covers 17 residues. Germline V lookup: CDR1 MNHNS, CDR2 SASEGT.

This clonotype was detected only a few times. V is TRBV10-3 and J is TRBJ2-6; D not certain. There are 14 residues in the CDR3. V lost 3 bases and J lost 0, with 3 bases in between. Per germline, CDR1 ENHRY and CDR2 SYGVKD. The CDR3 bases are TGTGCCATCAGTGACCACTCTGGGGCCAACGTCCTGACTTTC. Translated, it gives CAISDHSGANVLTF.

Only a few counts were recorded for this clonotype. The chain recombines TRBV27 with TRBJ2-7; TRBD2 matches at 9 bases. Germline CDR1 reads MNHEY; CDR2 reads SMNVEV (reference sequence). The CDR3 is 14 residues long. The V segment lost 3 bases and the J segment 2 bases; nucleotides outside the gene matches: 2. CDR3 sequence reads: CASSFIAGAYEQYF. CDR3 nucleotide sequence: TGTGCCAGCAGTTTCATAGCGGGGGCCTACGAGCAGTACTTC.

J is TRBJ2-2 and V is TRBV10-3, with D perhaps matching TRBD2 (5 bases). CDR3 length: 12 amino acids. Germline CDR1 ENHRY, CDR2 SYGVKD. Between the trimmed V and J ends, which lost 8 bases and 2 bases, there was a span of 6 bases. CDR3 loop: CAIGSNTGELFF. Written as DNA, the CDR3 is TGTGCCATCGGGAGCAACACCGGGGAGCTGTTTTTT.

This clonotype was detected ten times or more. The V gene is TRBV10-3, the J gene TRBJ2-1, with TRBD2 matching 8 bases. CDR1 and CDR2 from the germline V gene are ENHRY and SYGVKD. The CDR3 is 17 residues long. V was clipped by 4 bases and J by 4 bases; unmatched bases: 12. The CDR3 sequence is CAISGISGNQGYNEQFF. The CDR3, as DNA: TGTGCCATCAGTGGTATTAGCGGGAACCAGGGATACAATGAGCAGTTCTTC.

J is TRBJ2-1 and V is TRBV5-4; TRBD1 might be the D (6 bases). Deletions cut 0 bases from V and 9 bases from J, with 10 bases between. CDR1 is SGHNT, CDR2 YYREEE, per germline (reference sequence). The CDR3 runs to 13 residues. The CDR3 DNA sequence: TGTGCCAGCAGCTTGGTGGGGGCCGGTGAGCAGTTCTTC. Its translation is CASSLVGAGEQFF.

Many counts were recorded for this clonotype. This chain connects TRBV15 to TRBJ2-1; 10 nucleotides align to TRBD2. With 2 bases clipped from V and 2 bases from J, the junction kept 3 bases outside the gene matches. Germline values: CDR1 LNHNV, CDR2 YYDKDF (reference sequence). This CDR3 region has 16 residues. The CDR3 protein is CATSRLAGAAYNEQFF. The CDR3, as DNA: TGTGCCACCAGCAGACTAGCGGGGGCAGCCTACAATGAGCAGTTCTTC.

The chain combines TRBV28 with TRBJ2-5; D may be TRBD1 or TRBD2 (5 bases each). The CDR3 sequence is 15 residues long. Deletions cut 3 bases from V and 3 bases from J, with 14 bases between. Looked up from germline, CDR1 is MDHEN and CDR2 is SYDVKM. CDR3 sequence reads: CASSFDRDGKETQYF. The DNA of the CDR3 is TGTGCCAGCAGTTTTGACCGGGACGGCAAAGAGACCCAGTACTTC. The whole variable domain, filled in from reference TRBV28 and TRBJ2-5, reads DVKVTQSSRYLVKRTGEKVFLECVQDMDHENMFWYRQDPGLGLRLIYFSYDVKMKEKGDIPEGYSVSREKKERFSLILESASTNQTSMYLCASSFDRDGKETQYFGPGTRLLVL.

The table lists this clonotype with a few counts. The chain's CDR3 is CASSLGSLGVAEQYF. The CDR3 region has the DNA TGTGCCAGCAGCTTAGGCTCCTTAGGAGTGGCCGAGCAGTACTTC. V is TRBV7-2 and J is TRBJ2-7, with D uncertain. Germline V gene lookup returns CDR1 SGHTA and CDR2 FQGNSA. CDR3 length: 15 residues. Trimming shortened V by 1 base and J by 6 bases, and 16 bases separated the two germline ends. The complete variable domain, with remaining parts taken from reference TRBV7-2 and TRBJ2-7, reads GAGVSQSPSNKVTEKGKDVELRCDPISGHTALYWYRQSLGQGLEFLIYFQGNSAPDKSGLPSDRFSAERTGGSVSTLTIQRTQQEDSAVYLCASSLGSLGVAEQYFGPGTRLTVT.

This clonotype has at least ten counts. The chain joins TRBV20-1 to TRBJ2-3, with 13 bases matching TRBD2. Germline V gene lookup returns CDR1 DFQATT and CDR2 SNEGSKA (reference sequence). The trim removed 1 base at V and 5 bases at J, leaving 0 bases unmatched. The CDR3 totals 14 residues. CDR3 loop: CSARGTSGGDTQYF. Written as DNA, the CDR3 is TGCAGTGCTAGAGGGACTAGCGGGGGAGATACGCAGTATTTT.

This clonotype was picked up a small number of times. The chain has TRBV6-1 and TRBJ2-2; D possibly matches TRBD1 or TRBD2 (6 bases each). Germline V gene data show CDR1 as MNHNS and CDR2 as SASEGT. The germline V and J ends were trimmed by 7 bases and 5 bases, with 17 bases remaining between them. This CDR3 is 15 amino acids long. The DNA of the CDR3 is TGTGCCAGCACCGAGAGGGGGGCGGGTACCGGGGAGCTGTTTTTT. Translating gives CASTERGAGTGELFF.

This clonotype was counted a few times. The chain combines TRBV4-3 with TRBJ2-1; D might be TRBD1 (6 bases). The germline V and J ends were trimmed by 2 bases and 5 bases, with 13 bases remaining between them. From germline, CDR1 is LGHNA and CDR2 YSLEER. There are 15 residues in the CDR3. For the CDR3, the DNA is TGCGCCAGCAGCCAAATAGGGGGAGCAAACAATGAGCAGTTCTTC. Amino acid sequence: CASSQIGGANNEQFF.

The table lists this clonotype with a few counts. The V and J genes are TRBV11-1 and TRBJ2-1; 8 nucleotides line up with TRBD2. The length of the CDR3 is 15 residues. V lost 0 bases, J lost 5 bases, and 3 bases stayed unmatched. CDR1 and CDR2 (germline): SGHAT, FQDESV (reference sequence). CDR3 amino acids: CASSLASGANNEQFF. The CDR3 DNA sequence: TGTGCCAGCAGCTTAGCTAGCGGGGCGAACAATGAGCAGTTCTTC.